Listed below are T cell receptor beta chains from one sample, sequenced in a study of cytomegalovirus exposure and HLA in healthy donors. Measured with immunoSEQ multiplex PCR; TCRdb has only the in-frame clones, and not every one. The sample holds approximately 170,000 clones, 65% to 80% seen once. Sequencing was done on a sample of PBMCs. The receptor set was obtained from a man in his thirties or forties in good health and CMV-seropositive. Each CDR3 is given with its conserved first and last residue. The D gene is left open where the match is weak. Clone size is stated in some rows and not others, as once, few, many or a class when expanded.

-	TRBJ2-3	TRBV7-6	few	TGTGCCAGCAGCTCCCAGGCCAGCACAGATACGCAGTATTTT	CASSSQASTDTQYF
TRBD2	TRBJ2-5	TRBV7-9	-	TGTGCCAGCAGCTTAAGTAGCGGGGGTGAGACCCAGTACTTC	CASSLSSGGETQYF
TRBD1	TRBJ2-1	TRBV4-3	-	TGCGCCAGCAGCCAAGGACAGGGTCGAAATGAGCAGTTCTTC	CASSQGQGRNEQFF
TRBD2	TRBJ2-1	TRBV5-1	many	TGCGCCAGCAGCTTGGGCGGCGGGAGGTTAGATGAGCAGTTCTTC	CASSLGGGRLDEQFF
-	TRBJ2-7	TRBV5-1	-	TGCGCCAGCAGCCTCGGACACCCGTACGAGCAGTACTTC	CASSLGHPYEQYF
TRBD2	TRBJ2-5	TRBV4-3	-	TGCGCCAGCAGCCAAGATCCGGCGGGGGGGCGGGGAGAGACCCAGTACTTC	CASSQDPAGGRGETQYF
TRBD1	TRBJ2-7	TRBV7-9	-	TGTGCCAGCAGCTCAAGGGGGGGGACAGGGGAAGACTACGAGCAGTACTTC	CASSSRGGTGEDYEQYF
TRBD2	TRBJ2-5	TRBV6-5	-	TGTGCCAGCAGTTACTCCGGACTAGCACAAGAGACCCAGTACTTC	CASSYSGLAQETQYF
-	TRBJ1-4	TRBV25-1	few	TGTGCCAGCAGTGGCCGGCTGGGCGCGGAAAAACTGTTTTTT	CASSGRLGAEKLFF
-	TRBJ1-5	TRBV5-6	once	TGTGCCAGCAGCTGGGGGGGCTGGAGCAATCAGCCCCAGCATTTT	CASSWGGWSNQPQHF
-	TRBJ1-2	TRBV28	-	TGTGCCAGCAGTTCCCAGGGGTTGTATGGCTACACCTTC	CASSSQGLYGYTF
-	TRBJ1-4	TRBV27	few	TGTGCCAGCAGTTTAGCGGGCCCGAGTAATGAAAAACTGTTTTTT	CASSLAGPSNEKLFF
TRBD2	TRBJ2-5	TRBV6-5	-	TGTGCCAGCAGTTACAGCGGGGGATGGCAAGAGACCCAGTACTTC	CASSYSGGWQETQYF
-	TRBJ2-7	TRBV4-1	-	TGCGCCAGCAGCCATCTTAGACAGGCTGCCAACGAGCAGTACTTC	CASSHLRQAANEQYF